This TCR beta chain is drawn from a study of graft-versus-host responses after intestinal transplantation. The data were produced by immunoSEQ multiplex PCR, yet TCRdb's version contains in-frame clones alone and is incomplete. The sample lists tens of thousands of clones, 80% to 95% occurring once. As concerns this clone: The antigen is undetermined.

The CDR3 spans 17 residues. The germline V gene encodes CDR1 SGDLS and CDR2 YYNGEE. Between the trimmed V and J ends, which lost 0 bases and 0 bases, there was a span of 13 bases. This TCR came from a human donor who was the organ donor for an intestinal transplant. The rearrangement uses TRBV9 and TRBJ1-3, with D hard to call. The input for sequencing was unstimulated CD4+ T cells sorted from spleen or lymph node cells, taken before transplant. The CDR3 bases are TGTGCCAGCAGCGTAGGAGGGTGGGCACTCTCTGGAAACACCATATATTTT. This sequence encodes CASSVGGWALSGNTIYF.